These 12 T cell receptor beta chains share one sample of origin, sequenced in a study of vaccination and CD4 T cells after COVID-19. Cultured CD4+ T-cell DNA underwent Oncomine TCR Beta short-read sequencing. TCRdb independently ran MiXCR on the PCR reads; one entry per CDR3 protein. This sample yields more than 13,000 distinct CDR3 sequences, of which around three quarters are seen a single time; around 15% belongs to the top ten. No antigen has been assigned to these receptors. Specified treatment: 10-day PBMC culture with coronavirus spike peptide pools or control peptides (ViraFEST assay). Specimen: CD4+ T cells from blood, cultured in vitro. The receptors were sampled from a human donor who had recovered from COVID-19.

V is TRBV20-1 and J is TRBJ1-6, with D tentatively TRBD1 (5 bases). The V gene's germline CDR1 is DFQATT and CDR2 SNEGSKA (reference sequence). CDR3 length equals 15 residues. V lost 3 bases and J lost 14, with 23 bases in between. CDR3 nucleotides: TGCAGTGCTAGTCGAGGAAGGGGTCTTAATTCGGCCCTCCACTTT. It specifies CSASRGRGLNSALHF.

The chain combines TRBV27 with TRBJ2-3; perhaps TRBD2 as D (6 bases). This CDR3 is built from 14 residues. Trimming stripped 5 bases from V and 3 bases from J, with 12 bases between. Looked up from germline, CDR1 is MNHEY and CDR2 is SMNVEV (reference sequence). CDR3 in amino acids: CASSGRRGTDTQYF. DNA for the CDR3: TGTGCCAGCAGTGGGCGGCGGGGAACAGATACGCAGTATTTT.

J is TRBJ1-1 and V is TRBV20-1, with TRBD1 matching over 11 bases. V shed 6 bases, J shed 3 bases, and the junction held 3 bases outside the gene matches. The CDR3 spans 13 residues. Germline values: CDR1 DFQATT, CDR2 SNEGSKA (reference sequence). Written as DNA, the CDR3 is TGCAGTGCCCCGGGACAGGGGGACACTGAAGCTTTCTTT. It translates to CSAPGQGDTEAFF.

This chain joins TRBV7-6 and TRBJ2-7, with unresolved D. Per the germline V gene, CDR1 is SGHVS and CDR2 is FNYEAQ. V was trimmed by 2 bases and J by 6 bases, leaving 8 bases between them. The CDR3 has 12 residues. CDR3 sequence (DNA): TGTGCCAGCAGCTTAACCAACGCCGAGCAGTACTTC. Its protein product is CASSLTNAEQYF.

This rearrangement joins TRBV28 to TRBJ1-2, with 8 bases that match TRBD1. The CDR3 extends over 15 amino acids. The germline CDR1 and CDR2 sequences are MDHEN and SYDVKM. V was pared by 5 bases and J by 6 bases, with 11 bases of the junction left unmatched. DNA for the CDR3: TGTGCCAGCAGTATACCGGGACAGGCCCTCAATGGCTACACCTTC. Translation gives CASSIPGQALNGYTF.

The chain has TRBV7-8 and TRBJ2-7; D might be TRBD1 (6 bases). Per the germline V gene, CDR1 is SGHVS and CDR2 is FQNEAQ. V shed 1 base and J shed 3 bases, with 10 bases lying between them. The CDR3 totals 14 residues. The CDR3 here is CASSLEARGYEQYF. For the CDR3, the DNA is TGTGCCAGCAGCTTAGAAGCCAGGGGCTACGAGCAGTACTTC.

This clonotype was detected only a few times. This chain joins TRBV4-3 and TRBJ1-5, with 9 bases that match TRBD1. The CDR3 has 14 amino acids. Looked up from germline, CDR1 is LGHNA and CDR2 is YSLEER. J gave up 7 bases and V 2 bases, and 3 bases lay outside the gene matches. CDR3: CASSQRQGDQPQHF. As DNA, the CDR3 is TGCGCCAGCAGCCAAAGACAGGGGGACCAGCCCCAGCATTTT.

This chain joins TRBV7-2 and TRBJ2-7; no reliable D call. Germline CDR1 SGHTA, CDR2 FQGNSA. Deletions cut 2 bases from V and 4 bases from J, with 15 bases between. The CDR3 runs 15 residues. CDR3 in DNA: TGTGCCAGCAGCTTAAGGATCGCTAGTAATTACGAGCAGTACTTC. It translates to CASSLRIASNYEQYF.

This clonotype was observed a few times. The chain combines TRBV27 with TRBJ1-5; unclear D gene. V was pared by 7 bases and J by 0 bases, with 22 bases between. CDR1 MNHEY and CDR2 SMNVEV come from the germline V gene (reference sequence). This CDR3 comprises 18 residues. The CDR3 here is CASTGFGNRVYSNQPQHF. The CDR3 nucleotides read TGTGCCAGCACTGGCTTTGGGAACAGAGTCTATAGCAATCAGCCCCAGCATTTT.

CDR3 nucleotides: TGTGCCAGCAGTCCTGGGACAGGGCGGTACTCACCCCTCCACTTT. Protein sequence: CASSPGTGRYSPLHF. The chain links TRBV6-1 to TRBJ1-6; the match to TRBD1 covers 9 bases. Germline-derived CDR1 and CDR2 are MNHNS and SASEGT. This CDR3 region has 15 residues. V was clipped by 5 bases and J by 10 bases; unmatched bases: 9.

The rearrangement joins TRBV20-1 to TRBJ2-2, with 12 bases identical to TRBD2. Losses at the gene ends were 8 bases for V and 4 bases for J; bases not matched to a gene: 5. CDR1 and CDR2 (germline): DFQATT, SNEGSKA (reference sequence). The CDR3 has 14 residues. The CDR3 DNA reads as TGCAGTACCACTAGCGGGAGGCTCACCGGGGAGCTGTTTTTT. This codes for CSTTSGRLTGELFF.

V usage is TRBV28 and J usage is TRBJ2-7; D gene uncertain. Trimming shortened V by 8 bases and J by 5 bases, and 19 bases separated the two germline ends. The CDR3 is 14 amino acids. Germline-derived CDR1 and CDR2 are MDHEN and SYDVKM. Here the CDR3 reads CASLSSLQTHEQYF. Here the CDR3 DNA reads TGTGCCAGCCTTTCGTCGTTACAGACCCACGAGCAGTACTTC.